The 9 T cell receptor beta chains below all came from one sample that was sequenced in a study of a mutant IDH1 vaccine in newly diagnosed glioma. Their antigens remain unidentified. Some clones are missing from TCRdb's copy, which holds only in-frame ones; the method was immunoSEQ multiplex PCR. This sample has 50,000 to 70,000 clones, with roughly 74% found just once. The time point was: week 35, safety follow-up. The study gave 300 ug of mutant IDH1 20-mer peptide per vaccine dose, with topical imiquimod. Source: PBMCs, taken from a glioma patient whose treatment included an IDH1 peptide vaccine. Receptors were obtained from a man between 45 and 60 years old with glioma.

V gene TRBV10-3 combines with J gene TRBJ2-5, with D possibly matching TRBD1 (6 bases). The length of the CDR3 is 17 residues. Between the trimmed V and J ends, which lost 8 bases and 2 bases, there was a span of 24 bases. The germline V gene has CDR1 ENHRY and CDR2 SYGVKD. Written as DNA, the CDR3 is TGTGCCATCTCCCCAAAACAGGGTCTCTACCCACAAGAGACCCAGTACTTC. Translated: CAISPKQGLYPQETQYF.

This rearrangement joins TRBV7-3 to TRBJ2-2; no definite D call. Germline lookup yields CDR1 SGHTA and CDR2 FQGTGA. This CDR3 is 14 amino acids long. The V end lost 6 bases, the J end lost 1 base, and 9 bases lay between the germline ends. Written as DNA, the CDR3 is TGTGCCAGCAGGTCCTCCGTGAACACCGGGGAGCTGTTTTTT. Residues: CASRSSVNTGELFF.

DNA of the CDR3: TGTGCCAGCAGACCCGGAAGGGGGTTGTTCAATCAGCCCCAGCATTTT. It translates to CASRPGRGLFNQPQHF. The chain recombines TRBV6-6 with TRBJ1-5; the D gene is possibly TRBD1 (6 bases). CDR1 and CDR2 from the germline V gene are MNHNY and SVGAGI (reference sequence). The V end lost 6 bases, the J end lost 3 bases, and 18 bases lay between the germline ends. This CDR3 comprises 16 residues.

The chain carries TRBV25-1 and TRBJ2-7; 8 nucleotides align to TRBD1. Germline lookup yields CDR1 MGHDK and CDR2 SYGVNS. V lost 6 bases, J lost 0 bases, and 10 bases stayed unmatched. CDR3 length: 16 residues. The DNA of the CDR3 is TGTGCCAGCAGGCCCGGGACAGGTCAAACCTCCTACGAGCAGTACTTC. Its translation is CASRPGTGQTSYEQYF.

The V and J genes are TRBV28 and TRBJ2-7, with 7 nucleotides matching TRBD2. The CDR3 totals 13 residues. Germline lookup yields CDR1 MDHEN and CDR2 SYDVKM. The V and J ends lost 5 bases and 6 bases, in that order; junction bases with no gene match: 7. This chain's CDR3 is CASSKPPGGEQYF. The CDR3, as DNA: TGTGCCAGCAGTAAGCCCCCGGGGGGCGAGCAGTACTTC.

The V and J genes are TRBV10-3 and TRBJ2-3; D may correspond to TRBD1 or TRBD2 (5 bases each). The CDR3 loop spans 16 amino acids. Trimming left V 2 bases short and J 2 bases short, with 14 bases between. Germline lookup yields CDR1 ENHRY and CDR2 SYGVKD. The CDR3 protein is CAISEPGPGNTDTQYF. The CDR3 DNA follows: TGTGCCATCAGTGAGCCGGGACCGGGGAACACAGATACGCAGTATTTT.

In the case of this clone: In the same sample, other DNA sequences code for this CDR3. For the CDR3, the DNA is TGTGCCTGGGAGGGGGGCAACTATGGCTACACCTTC. It is translated as CAWEGGNYGYTF. The chain joins TRBV30 to TRBJ1-2; TRBD1 might be the D (6 bases). The CDR3 totals 12 residues. V dropped 5 bases and J dropped 2 bases, with 9 bases sitting between them. Looked up from germline, CDR1 is GTSNPN and CDR2 is SVGIG (reference sequence).

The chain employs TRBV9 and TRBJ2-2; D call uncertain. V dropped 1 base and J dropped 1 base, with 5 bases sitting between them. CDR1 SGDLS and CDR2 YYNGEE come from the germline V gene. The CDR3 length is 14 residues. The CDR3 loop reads CASSVRGNTGELFF. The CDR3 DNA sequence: TGTGCCAGCAGCGTACGAGGGAACACCGGGGAGCTGTTTTTT.

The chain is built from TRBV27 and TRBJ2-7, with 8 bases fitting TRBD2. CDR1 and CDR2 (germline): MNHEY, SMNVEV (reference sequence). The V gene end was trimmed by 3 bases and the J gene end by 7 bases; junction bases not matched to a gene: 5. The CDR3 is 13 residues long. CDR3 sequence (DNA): TGTGCCAGCAGTTTCGGTAGCGGGGCTGAGCAGTACTTC. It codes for CASSFGSGAEQYF.